Below, 5 T cell receptor beta chains from the same sample are listed, as sequenced in a study of blood T cell repertoires in COVID-19. The data were produced by immunoSEQ multiplex PCR, yet TCRdb's version contains in-frame clones alone and is incomplete. The repertoire has approximately 89,000 clones, about 74% of them found once; the top ten carry around 50%. Material: peripheral blood. These receptors all stem from a human donor in a cohort sampled during active COVID-19.

The chain joins TRBV28 to TRBJ2-7; D is possibly TRBD1 (6 bases). The CDR3 length is 15 residues. Germline CDR1 and CDR2: MDHEN and SYDVKM. Trimming left V 2 bases short and J 4 bases short, with 15 bases between. The CDR3 nucleotides read TGTGCCAGCAGTTTAAGGGGGACGGGGAATTACGAGCAGTACTTC. Translated: CASSLRGTGNYEQYF.

The chain is built from TRBV5-1 and TRBJ2-3, with TRBD2 matching over 11 bases. This CDR3 has 17 residues. Germline CDR1 and CDR2: SGHRS and YFSETQ. Germline trimming cut 1 base from V and 3 bases from J; bases unmatched to any gene: 7. In DNA form, the CDR3 reads TGCGCCAGCAGCTTGACCGGGACTAGCGGAGTTACAGATACGCAGTATTTT. The encoded protein is CASSLTGTSGVTDTQYF.

This clone was detected only once. J is TRBJ2-2 and V is TRBV4-3; a possible D gene is TRBD2 (6 bases). CDR3 length equals 14 residues. V was clipped by 6 bases and J by 0 bases, with 8 bases between them. CDR1 and CDR2 (germline): LGHNA, YSLEER. Here the CDR3 reads CASRRETNTGELFF. Written as DNA, the CDR3 is TGCGCCAGCAGACGGGAGACGAACACCGGGGAGCTGTTTTTT.

V and J are TRBV5-4 and TRBJ2-3; 12 nucleotides match TRBD2. The CDR3 extends over 16 amino acids. The junction had 3 bases not matched to a gene; V was cut back by 0 bases and J by 4 bases. Per the germline V gene, CDR1 is SGHNT and CDR2 is YYREEE (reference sequence). CDR3 in amino acids: CASSLGLAGAADTQYF. The CDR3, as DNA: TGTGCCAGCAGCTTGGGACTAGCGGGAGCTGCAGATACGCAGTATTTT.

This clone was counted a few times. V gene TRBV7-6 combines with J gene TRBJ2-1, with 8 nucleotides matching TRBD1. The CDR3 has 15 amino acids. The ends lost 5 bases at V and 9 bases at J; junction bases unmatched: 12. Looked up from germline, CDR1 is SGHVS and CDR2 is FNYEAQ. The CDR3, as DNA: TGTGCCAGCAGCCATAGGGACAGGCACTCTGGTGAGCAGTTCTTC. Translation gives CASSHRDRHSGEQFF.